This TCR beta chain was retrieved from a study of blood T cells in healthy people across ages. The study, taken as a whole, reports: Age showed a roughly linear inverse relationship with TCR beta diversity per million T cells.

As to this clonotype: Its cognate antigen is unknown.

Together with a sample-barcoded 5' primer, a J-beta primer mix was included in a second PCR lasting roughly 6 to 12 cycles. Using its own MiXCR run on the 5' RACE reads, TCRdb lists one record per CDR3 protein. This table has 1.4 million or so distinct CDR3 sequences, roughly 43% appearing once. The V gene's germline CDR1 is DFQATT and CDR2 SNEGSKA (reference sequence). CDR3 length equals 13 residues. Trimming took off 4 bases at V and 8 bases at J, with 17 bases between the two ends. Specimen: blood. The origin of this receptor is a young woman in good health. J is TRBJ1-2 and V is TRBV20-1; D is undetermined. The CDR3 DNA reads as TGCAGTGCTATAGATTGGTCGGGAAACGGCTACACCTTC. It codes for CSAIDWSGNGYTF.